Sequencing of this T cell receptor (beta chain) was carried out in a study of cytomegalovirus exposure and HLA in healthy donors. Study-level results: Researchers reported that a few CMV-associated chains were confirmed in vitro as CMV antigen-specific. A later analysis showed TCR association rates differing by HLA locus, peaking at DRB1 and lowest at HLA-C. CMV serostatus was the sole immune exposure data available.

13 Jbeta primers and 60 Vbeta primers were used for the PCR. The method was immunoSEQ multiplex PCR; TCRdb's version includes in-frame clones alone and lacks a portion of them. The repertoire holds under 100,000 clones, with approximately 80% as singletons. The CDR3 length is 15 residues. CDR1 is SGHTA, CDR2 FQGTGA, per germline. V was clipped by 6 bases and J by 0 bases, with 13 bases between them. Comments on this clone: What it binds is not known.

V is TRBV7-3 and J is TRBJ2-3; D call uncertain. Sample: PBMCs. The source of this sequence is a man aged 40-49 years in good health and CMV-seronegative. This chain's CDR3 is CASSYTHSSTDTQYF. CDR3 DNA: TGTGCCAGCAGTTATACCCACTCTAGCACAGATACGCAGTATTTT.